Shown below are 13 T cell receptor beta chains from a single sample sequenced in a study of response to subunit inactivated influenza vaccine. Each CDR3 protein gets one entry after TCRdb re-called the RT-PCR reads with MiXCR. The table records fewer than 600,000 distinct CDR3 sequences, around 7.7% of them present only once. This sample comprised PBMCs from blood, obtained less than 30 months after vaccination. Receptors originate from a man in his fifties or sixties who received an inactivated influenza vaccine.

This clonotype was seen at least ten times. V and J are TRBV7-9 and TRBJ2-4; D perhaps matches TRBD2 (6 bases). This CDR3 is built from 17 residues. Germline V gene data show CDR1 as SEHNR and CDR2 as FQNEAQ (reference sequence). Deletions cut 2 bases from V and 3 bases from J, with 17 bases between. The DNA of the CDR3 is TGTGCCAGCAGCTTATCATCCGGGAGCCAGGTCAAAAACATTCAGTACTTC. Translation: CASSLSSGSQVKNIQYF.

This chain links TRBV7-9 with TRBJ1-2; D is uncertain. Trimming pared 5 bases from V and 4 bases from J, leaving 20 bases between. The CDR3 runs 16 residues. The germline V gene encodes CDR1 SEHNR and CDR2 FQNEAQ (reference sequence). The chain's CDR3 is CASSVSVESSVYGYTF. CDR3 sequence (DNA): TGTGCCAGCAGCGTCTCGGTCGAGTCTTCCGTCTATGGCTACACCTTC.

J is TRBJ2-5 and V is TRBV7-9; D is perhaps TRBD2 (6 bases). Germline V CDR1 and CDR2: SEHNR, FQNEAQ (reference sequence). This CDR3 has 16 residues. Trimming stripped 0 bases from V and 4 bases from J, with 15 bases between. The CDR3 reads CASSLARGLRLETQYF. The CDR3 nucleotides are TGTGCCAGCAGCTTAGCGCGAGGACTACGTTTAGAGACCCAGTACTTC.

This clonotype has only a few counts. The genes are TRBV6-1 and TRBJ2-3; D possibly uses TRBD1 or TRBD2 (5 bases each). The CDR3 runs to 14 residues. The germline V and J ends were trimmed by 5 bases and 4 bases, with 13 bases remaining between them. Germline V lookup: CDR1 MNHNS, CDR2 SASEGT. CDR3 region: CASSPTRGADTQYF. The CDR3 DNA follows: TGTGCCAGCAGTCCCACCCGAGGGGCAGATACGCAGTATTTT.

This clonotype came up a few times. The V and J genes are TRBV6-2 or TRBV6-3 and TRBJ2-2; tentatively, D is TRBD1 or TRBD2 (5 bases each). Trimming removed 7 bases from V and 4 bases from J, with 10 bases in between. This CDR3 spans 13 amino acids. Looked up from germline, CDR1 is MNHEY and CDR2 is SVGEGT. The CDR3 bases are TGTGCCAGCAACAAGGGACCCACCGGGGAGCTGTTTTTT. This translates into CASNKGPTGELFF.

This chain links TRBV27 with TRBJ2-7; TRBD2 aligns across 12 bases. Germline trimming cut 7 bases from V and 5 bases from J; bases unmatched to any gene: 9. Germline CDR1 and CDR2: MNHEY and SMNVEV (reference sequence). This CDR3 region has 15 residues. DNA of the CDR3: TGTGCCAGCACCTCGACTAGCGGGGGTGTCCACGAGCAGTACTTC. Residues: CASTSTSGGVHEQYF.

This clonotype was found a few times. CDR3 DNA sequence: TGCGCCAGCAGCTTGCAAGGGGGCGCTTCCAAAAACATTCAGTACTTC. Its translation: CASSLQGGASKNIQYF. The V gene is TRBV5-1, the J gene TRBJ2-4; 7 positions agree with TRBD1. The ends lost 1 base at V and 2 bases at J; junction bases unmatched: 6. This CDR3 comprises 16 residues. Germline V gene sequence: CDR1 SGHRS, CDR2 YFSETQ.

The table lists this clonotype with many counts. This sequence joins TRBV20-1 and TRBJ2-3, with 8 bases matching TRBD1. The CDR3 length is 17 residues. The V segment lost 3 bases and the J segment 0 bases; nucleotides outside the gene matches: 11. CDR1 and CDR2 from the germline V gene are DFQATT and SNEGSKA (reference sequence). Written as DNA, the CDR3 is TGCAGTGCTAGGGGGCAGGGGGCTCCTCCTAGCACAGATACGCAGTATTTT. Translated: CSARGQGAPPSTDTQYF.

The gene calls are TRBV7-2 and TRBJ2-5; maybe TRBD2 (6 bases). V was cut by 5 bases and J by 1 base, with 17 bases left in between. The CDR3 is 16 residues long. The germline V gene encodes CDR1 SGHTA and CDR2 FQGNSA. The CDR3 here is CASSPYTGTRQETQYF. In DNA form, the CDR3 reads TGTGCCAGCAGCCCCTACACCGGGACTCGCCAAGAGACCCAGTACTTC.

CDR3 amino acids: CSARPHRETHEQYF. Here the CDR3 DNA reads TGCAGTGCTAGACCCCACAGGGAAACCCACGAGCAGTACTTC. The V gene is TRBV20-1, the J gene TRBJ2-7; weak D call: TRBD1 (6 bases). Trimming cost V 2 bases and J 5 bases, with 16 bases left between them. The germline gives CDR1 DFQATT, CDR2 SNEGSKA (reference sequence). The CDR3 has 14 residues.

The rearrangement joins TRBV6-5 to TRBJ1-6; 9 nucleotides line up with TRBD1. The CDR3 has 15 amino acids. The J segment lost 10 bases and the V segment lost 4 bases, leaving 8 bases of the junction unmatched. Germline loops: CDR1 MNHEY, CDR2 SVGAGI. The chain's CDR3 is CASSFSDRGDSPLHF. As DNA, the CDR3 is TGTGCCAGCAGTTTTTCAGACAGGGGGGACTCACCCCTCCACTTT.

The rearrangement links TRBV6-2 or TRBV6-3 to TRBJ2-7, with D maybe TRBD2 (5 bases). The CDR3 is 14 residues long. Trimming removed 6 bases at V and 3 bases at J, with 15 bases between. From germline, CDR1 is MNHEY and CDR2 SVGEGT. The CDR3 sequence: CASSHGKDRYEQYF. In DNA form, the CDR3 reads TGTGCCAGCAGCCACGGGAAGGACCGCTACGAGCAGTACTTC.

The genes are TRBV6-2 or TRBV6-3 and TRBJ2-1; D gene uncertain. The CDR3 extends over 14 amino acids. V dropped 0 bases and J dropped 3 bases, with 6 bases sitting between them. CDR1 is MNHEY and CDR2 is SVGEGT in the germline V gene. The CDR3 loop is CASSYSVNYNEQFF. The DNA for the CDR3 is TGTGCCAGCAGTTACTCAGTCAACTACAATGAGCAGTTCTTC.